This TCR beta chain was sequenced during a study of regulatory T cells in long-lasting Graves disease. Investigators prepared the TCR beta libraries by applying iRepertoire HTBI primers and Arm-PCR of CDR3 regions. From the multiplex PCR reads, TCRdb called clonotypes with MiXCR, one entry per CDR3 protein. The repertoire holds a few hundred thousand distinct CDR3 sequences, with 18% as singletons. As for time point: newly diagnosed GD, antithyroid drugs for less than 3 months. The TCR library used RNA extracted from PBMCs. This clonotype was seen many times. V lost 7 bases and J 4 bases, leaving 11 bases between the germline ends. Germline V gene data show CDR1 as DFQATT and CDR2 as SNEGSKA (reference sequence). The CDR3 covers 11 residues.

The sequence was collected from a female donor with Graves disease. J is TRBJ2-7 and V is TRBV20-1; possibly TRBD1 or TRBD2 for D (6 bases each). Sequenced material: peripheral blood mononuclear cells (PBMCs), taken at new diagnosis, from a patient treated with antithyroid drugs. Written as DNA, the CDR3 is TGCAGTGTACGGGGGCCTTACGAGCAGTACTTC. Its translation: CSVRGPYEQYF.